The clone carrying this TCR beta chain was detected only once. Per the original methods: By means of reference gene primer amplification, nucleated cell counts were estimated. Method: immunoSEQ multiplex PCR; TCRdb's copy keeps in-frame clones and lacks some. V and J calls and clone size are those listed in that table; D and trimming were worked out from the DNA. Among around 40,000 clones, 91% were seen once, and the ten largest hold 5.5%. The CDR3 length is 15 residues. From germline, CDR1 is SGHRS and CDR2 YFSETQ. V was pared by 4 bases and J by 4 bases, with 8 bases of the junction left unmatched. The data are from a study of blood T cell repertoires in COVID-19. Study overall: Acute and convalescent COVID-19 samples came from the United States, Italy and Spain. PBMCs, B-cell-depleted T cells, or T cells provided the cDNA or gDNA that made up the material.

The TCR originated in a woman older than 75 with acute or convalescent COVID-19. Source material: peripheral blood. The chain employs TRBV5-1 and TRBJ1-2; 9 nucleotides match TRBD1. This CDR3 is CASSGDRGAFYGYTF. CDR3 nucleotide sequence: TGCGCCAGCAGCGGCGACAGGGGGGCTTTCTATGGCTACACCTTC.